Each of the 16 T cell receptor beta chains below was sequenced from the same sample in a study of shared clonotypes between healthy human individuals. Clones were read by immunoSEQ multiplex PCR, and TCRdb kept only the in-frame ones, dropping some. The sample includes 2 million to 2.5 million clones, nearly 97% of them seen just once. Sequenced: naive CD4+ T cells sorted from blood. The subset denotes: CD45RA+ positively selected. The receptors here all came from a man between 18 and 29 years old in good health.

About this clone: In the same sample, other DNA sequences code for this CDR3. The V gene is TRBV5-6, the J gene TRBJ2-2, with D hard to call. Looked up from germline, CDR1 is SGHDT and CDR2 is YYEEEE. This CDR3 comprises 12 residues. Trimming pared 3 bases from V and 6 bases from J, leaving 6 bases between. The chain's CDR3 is CASSSLPGELFF. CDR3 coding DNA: TGTGCCAGCAGCTCCTTGCCCGGGGAGCTGTTTTTT. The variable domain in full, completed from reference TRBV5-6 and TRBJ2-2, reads DAGVTQSPTHLIKTRGQQVTLRCSPKSGHDTVSWYQQALGQGPQFIFQYYEEEERQRGNFPDRFSGHQFPNYSSELNVNALLLGDSALYLCASSSLPGELFFGEGSRLTVL.

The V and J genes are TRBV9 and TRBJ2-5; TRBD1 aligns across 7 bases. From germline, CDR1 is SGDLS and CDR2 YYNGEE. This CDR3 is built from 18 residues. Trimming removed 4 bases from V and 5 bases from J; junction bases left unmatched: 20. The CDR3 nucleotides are TGTGCCAGCAGCCCGAGACCTGATTCATCCAAGACAGGGGAGACCCAGTACTTC. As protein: CASSPRPDSSKTGETQYF.

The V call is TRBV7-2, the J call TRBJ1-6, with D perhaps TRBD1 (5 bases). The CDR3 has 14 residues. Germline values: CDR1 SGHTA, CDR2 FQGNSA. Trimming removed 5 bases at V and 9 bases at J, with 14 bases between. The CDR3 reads CASSPGGAGSPLHF. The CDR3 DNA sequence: TGTGCCAGCAGCCCCGGAGGGGCGGGTTCACCCCTCCACTTT.

The CDR3 sequence: CASSRGLTDTQYF. The DNA of the CDR3 is TGTGCCAGCAGCCGGGGGCTCACAGATACGCAGTATTTT. The chain carries TRBV11-2 and TRBJ2-3; D could derive from TRBD1 or TRBD2 (6 bases each). Trimming left V 5 bases short and J 2 bases short, with 8 bases between. This CDR3 region has 13 residues. Germline V gives CDR1 SGHAT, CDR2 FQNNGV.

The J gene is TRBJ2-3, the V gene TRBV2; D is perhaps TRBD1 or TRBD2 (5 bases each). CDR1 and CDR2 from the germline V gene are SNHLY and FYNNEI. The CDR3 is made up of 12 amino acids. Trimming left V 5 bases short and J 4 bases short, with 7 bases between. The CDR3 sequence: CASSQGPDTQYF. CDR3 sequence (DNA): TGTGCCAGCAGTCAGGGACCAGATACGCAGTATTTT.

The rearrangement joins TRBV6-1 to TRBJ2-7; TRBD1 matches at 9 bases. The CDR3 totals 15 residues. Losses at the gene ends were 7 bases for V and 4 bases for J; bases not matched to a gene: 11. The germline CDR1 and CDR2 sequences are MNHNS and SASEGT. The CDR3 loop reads CASTKLGDRAYEQYF. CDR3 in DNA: TGTGCCAGCACCAAGTTGGGGGACAGGGCTTACGAGCAGTACTTC.

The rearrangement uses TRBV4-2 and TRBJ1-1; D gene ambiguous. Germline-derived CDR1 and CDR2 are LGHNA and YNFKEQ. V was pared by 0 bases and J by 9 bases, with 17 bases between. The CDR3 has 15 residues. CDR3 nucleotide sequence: TGTGCCAGCAGCCAAGATAGATTGGGCATCCTCAAAGCTTTCTTT. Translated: CASSQDRLGILKAFF.

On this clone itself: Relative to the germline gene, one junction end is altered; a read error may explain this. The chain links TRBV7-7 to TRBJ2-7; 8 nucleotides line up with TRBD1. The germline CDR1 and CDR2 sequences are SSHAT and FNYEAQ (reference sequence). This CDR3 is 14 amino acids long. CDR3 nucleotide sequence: TGTGCTAGCAGCCCCGACAGGGGAAGCTACGAGCAGTACTTC. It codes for CASSPDRGSYEQYF.

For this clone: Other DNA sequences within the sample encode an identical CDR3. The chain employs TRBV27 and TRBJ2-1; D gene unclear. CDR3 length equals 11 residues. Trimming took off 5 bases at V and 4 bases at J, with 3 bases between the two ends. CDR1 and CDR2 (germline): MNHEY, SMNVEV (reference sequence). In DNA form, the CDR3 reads TGTGCCAGCAGTGAGTACAATGAGCAGTTCTTC. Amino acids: CASSEYNEQFF.

The CDR3, as DNA: TGTGCCAGCAGTGACGACAGGGCGAGGTTCACTGAAGCTTTCTTT. Translation: CASSDDRARFTEAFF. The chain couples TRBV27 to TRBJ1-1, with 7 bases identical to TRBD1. The CDR3 is made up of 15 amino acids. Germline trimming cut 5 bases from V and 4 bases from J; bases unmatched to any gene: 10. Germline V gives CDR1 MNHEY, CDR2 SMNVEV (reference sequence).

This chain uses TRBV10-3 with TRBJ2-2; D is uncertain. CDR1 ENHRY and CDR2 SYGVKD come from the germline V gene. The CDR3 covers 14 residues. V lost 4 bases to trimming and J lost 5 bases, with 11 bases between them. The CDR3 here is CAISVAFGTGELFF. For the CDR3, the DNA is TGTGCCATCAGTGTTGCCTTCGGGACCGGGGAGCTGTTTTTT.

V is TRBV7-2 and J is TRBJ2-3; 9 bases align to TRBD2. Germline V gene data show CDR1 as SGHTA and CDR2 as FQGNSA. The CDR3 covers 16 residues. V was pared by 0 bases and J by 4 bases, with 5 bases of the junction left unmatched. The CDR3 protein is CASSLAASGIADTQYF. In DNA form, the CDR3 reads TGTGCCAGCAGCTTAGCGGCTAGCGGGATTGCAGATACGCAGTATTTT. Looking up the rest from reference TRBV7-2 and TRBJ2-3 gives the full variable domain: GAGVSQSPSNKVTEKGKDVELRCDPISGHTALYWYRQSLGQGLEFLIYFQGNSAPDKSGLPSDRFSAERTGGSVSTLTIQRTQQEDSAVYLCASSLAASGIADTQYFGPGTRLTVL.

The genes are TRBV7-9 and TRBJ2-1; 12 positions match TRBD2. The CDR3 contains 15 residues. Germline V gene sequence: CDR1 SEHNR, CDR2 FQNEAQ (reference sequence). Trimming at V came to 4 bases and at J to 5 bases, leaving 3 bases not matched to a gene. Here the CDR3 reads CASSWTSGANNEQFF. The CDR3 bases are TGTGCCAGCAGCTGGACTAGCGGGGCCAACAATGAGCAGTTCTTC.

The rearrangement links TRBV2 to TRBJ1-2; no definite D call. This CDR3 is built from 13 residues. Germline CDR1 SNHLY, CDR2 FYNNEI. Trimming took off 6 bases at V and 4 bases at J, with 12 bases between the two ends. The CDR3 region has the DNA TGTGCCAGCAGGAGAGGTGATTTCTATGGCTACACCTTC. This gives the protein CASRRGDFYGYTF.

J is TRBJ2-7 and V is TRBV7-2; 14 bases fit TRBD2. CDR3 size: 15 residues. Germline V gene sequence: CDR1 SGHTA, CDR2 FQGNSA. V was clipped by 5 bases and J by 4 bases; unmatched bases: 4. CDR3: CASSQRTSGGYEQYF. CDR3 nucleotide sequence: TGTGCCAGCAGCCAACGGACTAGCGGGGGGTACGAGCAGTACTTC.

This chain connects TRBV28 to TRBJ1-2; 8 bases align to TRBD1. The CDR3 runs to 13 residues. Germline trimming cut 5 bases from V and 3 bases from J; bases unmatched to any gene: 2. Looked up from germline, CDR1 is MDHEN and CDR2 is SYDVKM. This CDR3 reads CASSDRGYYGYTF. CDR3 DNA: TGTGCCAGCAGTGACAGGGGCTACTATGGCTACACCTTC.